The clone carrying this TCR beta chain was counted only a few times. These data belong to a study of blood T cell repertoires in COVID-19. Across the whole study: COVID-19 samples, acute and convalescent, were from the United States, Italy and Spain. Nucleic acid was either cDNA or gDNA, and it came from T cells, B-cell-depleted T cells, or PBMCs.

Trimming left V 6 bases short and J 6 bases short, with 23 bases between. This CDR3 region has 16 residues. Germline V gives CDR1 MNHEY, CDR2 SMNVEV (reference sequence). As handled by the study authors: Amplified reference gene primers provided the basis for estimating nucleated cell counts. This table comes from immunoSEQ multiplex PCR, and its TCRdb copy is limited to in-frame clones, with some not included. D and trimming come from the DNA, and the V and J calls and clone size come from that table. The sample consists of about 190,000 clones, 88% of them appearing once. The J gene is TRBJ1-2, the V gene TRBV27, with a tentative D call TRBD1 (5 bases). The sequence was obtained from a man aged 25 to 45 with acute or convalescent COVID-19. Input material: peripheral blood. CDR3 protein: CASRPRDPTGGNGYTF. DNA of the CDR3: TGTGCCAGCAGGCCTAGGGACCCCACGGGGGGGAATGGCTACACCTTC.